Following are 31 T cell receptor beta chains from one sample sequenced in a study of T cell responses to AZD1222 COVID-19 vaccine (dated by TCRdb to the early 2020s). This specimen's time point label, interpreted: baseline before first vaccination. Library method: the immunoSEQ multiplex PCR assay. This is the immuneACCESS table as TCRdb keeps it, with only in-frame sequences that have V and J called. A part of the clones is gone; compared with another copy, unresolved V genes explain less than half, and the rest is unexplained. This sample gives about 130,000 clones in total; more than 75% of them show up just once. Jointly, the top ten make up roughly 4.3% of the sample. Sequences were derived from peripheral blood, sampled on day 0 of AZD1222 vaccination. All receptors derive from an adult in good health.

This clone was observed a handful of times. The chain is built from TRBV27 and TRBJ2-7; D is perhaps TRBD1 (6 bases). CDR3 length equals 13 residues. Germline V lookup: CDR1 MNHEY, CDR2 SMNVEV (reference sequence). The V and J ends lost 6 bases and 4 bases respectively, with 13 bases between them. This CDR3 reads CASRNRDTYEQYF. As DNA, the CDR3 is TGTGCCAGCAGAAATCGGGACACTTACGAGCAGTACTTC.

V is TRBV5-1 and J is TRBJ2-1; D unclear. With 2 bases removed from V and 5 bases from J, the gap between germline ends came to 14 bases. CDR1 is SGHRS, CDR2 YFSETQ, per germline. The length of the CDR3 is 15 residues. CDR3 nucleotide sequence: TGCGCCAGCAGCTTTCTAGTAGGGTCGAACAATGAGCAGTTCTTC. Its translation: CASSFLVGSNNEQFF.

The sample holds one count of this clone. This rearrangement joins TRBV5-1 to TRBJ1-1, with D perhaps TRBD1 (6 bases). The CDR3 length is 14 residues. Trimming removed 4 bases at V and 2 bases at J, with 12 bases between. Looked up from germline, CDR1 is SGHRS and CDR2 is YFSETQ. The CDR3 nucleotides read TGCGCCAGCAGCGCTGGACAGATCAACACTGAAGCTTTCTTT. Translated, it gives CASSAGQINTEAFF.

In its sample, this clone was seen once. CDR3 protein: CATTGHYEQYF. For the CDR3, the DNA is TGTGCTACTACGGGGCACTACGAGCAGTACTTC. The V call is TRBV19, the J call TRBJ2-7; D could derive from TRBD1 or TRBD2 (5 bases each). The CDR3 totals 11 residues. Germline CDR1 and CDR2: LNHDA and SQIVND (reference sequence).

DNA for the CDR3: TGTGCCAGCAGCTCCTCGGGGGGGTTACTTTACGAGCAGTACTTC. This sequence encodes CASSSSGGLLYEQYF. The chain couples TRBV5-4 to TRBJ2-7, with TRBD2 identical over 8 bases. CDR3 length: 15 residues. The V and J ends lost 3 bases and 4 bases, in that order; junction bases with no gene match: 9. CDR1 and CDR2 (germline): SGHNT, YYREEE (reference sequence).

The chain couples TRBV5-6 to TRBJ1-6, with D unresolved. Between the trimmed V and J ends, which lost 4 bases and 14 bases, there was a span of 13 bases. The CDR3 covers 12 residues. The germline V gene has CDR1 SGHDT and CDR2 YYEEEE. The chain's CDR3 is CASSRFSGSLHF. The DNA of the CDR3 is TGTGCCAGCAGCCGATTCTCAGGCTCCCTCCACTTT.

This chain connects TRBV7-9 to TRBJ2-7; 7 nucleotides match TRBD1. Germline CDR1 SEHNR, CDR2 FQNEAQ (reference sequence). The J segment lost 2 bases and the V segment lost 4 bases, leaving 5 bases of the junction unmatched. The CDR3 totals 14 residues. This CDR3 reads CASSSRTGTYEQYF. The DNA for the CDR3 is TGTGCCAGCAGCTCCCGGACAGGAACCTACGAGCAGTACTTC.

This chain connects TRBV6-5 to TRBJ1-4; TRBD1 matches at 7 bases. The CDR3 has 14 residues. Germline V lookup: CDR1 MNHEY, CDR2 SVGAGI. V lost 0 bases to trimming and J lost 9 bases; unmatched junction nucleotides: 4. CDR3 coding DNA: TGTGCCAGCAGTTACTCAGGGGGCAGCCAAAAACTGTTTTTT. Translating it yields CASSYSGGSQKLFF.

The J gene is TRBJ1-1, the V gene TRBV29-1; D ambiguous. The germline CDR1 and CDR2 sequences are SQVTM and ANQGSEA. The CDR3 is 12 residues long. Deletions cut 3 bases from V and 1 base from J, with 6 bases between. CDR3 protein: CSVDEGNTEAFF. As DNA, the CDR3 is TGCAGCGTTGACGAGGGGAACACTGAAGCTTTCTTT. Looking up the rest from reference TRBV29-1 and TRBJ1-1 gives the full variable domain: SAVISQKPSRDICQRGTSLTIQCQVDSQVTMMFWYRQQPGQSLTLIATANQGSEATYESGFVIDKFPISRPNLTFSTLTVSNMSPEDSSIYLCSVDEGNTEAFFGQGTRLTVV.

The CDR3 DNA sequence: TGTGCCAGCAGTGAGGCGAAATCCTATGGCTACACCTTC. Protein product: CASSEAKSYGYTF. The rearrangement links TRBV6-1 to TRBJ1-2, with D hard to call. Germline CDR1 MNHNS, CDR2 SASEGT. V was pared by 3 bases and J by 4 bases, with 9 bases between. The CDR3 totals 13 residues.

The V and J genes are TRBV5-6 and TRBJ1-1; tentatively, D is TRBD1 (6 bases). CDR1 is SGHDT and CDR2 is YYEEEE in the germline V gene. The CDR3 covers 14 residues. V was clipped by 4 bases and J by 0 bases, with 10 bases between them. The CDR3 loop is CASSTTGLNTEAFF. DNA of the CDR3: TGTGCCAGCAGCACAACAGGGTTGAACACTGAAGCTTTCTTT.

The V and J genes are TRBV18 and TRBJ1-5; no clear D gene. The germline CDR1 and CDR2 sequences are KGHSH and LQKENI. The V end lost 2 bases, the J end lost 2 bases, and 13 bases lay between the germline ends. The CDR3 spans 16 residues. CDR3: CASSPSSQAGNQPQHF. The DNA of the CDR3 is TGTGCCAGCTCACCATCGTCGCAGGCGGGCAATCAGCCCCAGCATTTT.

The V gene is TRBV29-1, the J gene TRBJ1-2; no definite D call. The CDR3 covers 14 residues. CDR1 and CDR2 from the germline V gene are SQVTM and ANQGSEA. Trimming left V 1 base short and J 8 bases short, with 17 bases between. CDR3 protein: CSVEAPRLPGGYTF. The CDR3 DNA reads as TGCAGCGTTGAAGCTCCGCGTCTCCCGGGAGGCTACACCTTC.

The V and J genes are TRBV6-6 and TRBJ1-4; 11 nucleotides line up with TRBD1. This CDR3 region has 15 residues. V dropped 8 bases and J dropped 7; count of bases not matched to a gene: 9. The germline gives CDR1 MNHNY, CDR2 SVGAGI (reference sequence). CDR3 sequence: CASSTMGTGGEKLFF. In DNA form, the CDR3 reads TGTGCCAGCTCGACAATGGGGACAGGGGGTGAAAAACTGTTTTTT.

The chain carries TRBV7-9 and TRBJ2-3, with TRBD2 matching 7 bases. Germline V gene data show CDR1 as SEHNR and CDR2 as FQNEAQ (reference sequence). The CDR3 covers 15 residues. V was pared by 2 bases and J by 2 bases, with 4 bases of the junction left unmatched. CDR3 residues: CASSLLAGITDTQYF. CDR3 nucleotide sequence: TGTGCCAGCAGCTTATTAGCGGGTATCACAGATACGCAGTATTTT.

The chain employs TRBV2 and TRBJ1-2; 7 bases match TRBD1. The V gene end was trimmed by 7 bases and the J gene end by 5 bases; junction bases not matched to a gene: 7. Germline CDR1 reads SNHLY; CDR2 reads FYNNEI. The CDR3 has 13 amino acids. Here the CDR3 reads CASTAGGMYGYTF. CDR3 in DNA: TGTGCCAGCACTGCAGGGGGAATGTATGGCTACACCTTC.

This chain uses TRBV15 with TRBJ2-7, with D possibly called TRBD1 or TRBD2 (5 bases each). Trimming cost V 2 bases and J 2 bases, with 13 bases left between them. This CDR3 region has 15 residues. Looked up from germline, CDR1 is LNHNV and CDR2 is YYDKDF (reference sequence). In DNA, the CDR3 is TGTGCCACCAGCAGAATTTCGAGGGGCGCCTACGAGCAGTACTTC. This translates into CATSRISRGAYEQYF. The complete variable domain, with remaining parts taken from reference TRBV15 and TRBJ2-7, reads DAMVIQNPRYQVTQFGKPVTLSCSQTLNHNVMYWYQQKSSQAPKLLFHYYDKDFNNEADTPDNFQSRRPNTSFCFLDIRSPGLGDTAMYLCATSRISRGAYEQYFGPGTRLTVT.

This clone has more than one count but fewer than ten. The V call is TRBV28, the J call TRBJ1-1; D is ambiguous. The CDR3 spans 13 residues. V was clipped by 6 bases and J by 3 bases, with 11 bases between them. CDR1 and CDR2 (germline): MDHEN, SYDVKM. CDR3 nucleotides: TGTGCCAGCAGCCAGGCGGCCGACACTGAAGCTTTCTTT. Its protein product is CASSQAADTEAFF.

The genes are TRBV2 and TRBJ1-3; D not certain. Germline values: CDR1 SNHLY, CDR2 FYNNEI. Trimming took 7 bases from V and 2 from J, leaving 12 bases between them. The CDR3 sequence is 14 residues long. The chain's CDR3 is CASIKGNTGNTIYF. In DNA form, the CDR3 reads TGTGCCAGCATCAAGGGCAACACTGGAAACACCATATATTTT.

The rearrangement links TRBV18 to TRBJ1-5; maybe TRBD1 (6 bases). This CDR3 has 15 residues. CDR1 is KGHSH and CDR2 is LQKENI in the germline V gene. V was trimmed by 5 bases and J by 4 bases, leaving 15 bases between them. The CDR3 sequence: CASSVQGFGNQPQHF. The CDR3 coding sequence is TGTGCCAGCTCAGTACAGGGCTTCGGGAATCAGCCCCAGCATTTT.

The CDR3 DNA sequence: TGTGCCAGCAGCCCACAGGGGGCGCGTAGTGAAAAACTGTTTTTT. It encodes CASSPQGARSEKLFF. The gene calls are TRBV5-4 and TRBJ1-4; TRBD1 matches at 9 bases. This CDR3 spans 15 amino acids. V dropped 4 bases and J dropped 7; count of bases not matched to a gene: 8. Germline V gene sequence: CDR1 SGHNT, CDR2 YYREEE (reference sequence). The whole variable domain, remainder taken from reference TRBV5-4 and TRBJ1-4, is ETGVTQSPTHLIKTRGQQVTLRCSSQSGHNTVSWYQQALGQGPQFIFQYYREEENGRGNFPPRFSGLQFPNYSSELNVNALELDDSALYLCASSPQGARSEKLFFGSGTQLSVL.

The CDR3 DNA is TGTGCCAGTAGTATCACCCAGGAAAGCAATCAGCCCCAGCATTTT. It codes for CASSITQESNQPQHF. This chain joins TRBV19 and TRBJ1-5; the D is unclear. The V end was cut by 3 bases, the J end by 1 base, with 10 bases between. CDR1 LNHDA and CDR2 SQIVND come from the germline V gene (reference sequence). The CDR3 extends over 15 amino acids.

The V and J genes are TRBV6-5 and TRBJ2-7; D gene uncertain. The CDR3 covers 12 residues. Germline V gene data show CDR1 as MNHEY and CDR2 as SVGAGI. V shed 8 bases and J shed 3 bases, with 11 bases lying between them. CDR3 in amino acids: CASLGQIYEQYF. The CDR3 DNA is TGTGCCAGCTTAGGCCAAATCTACGAGCAGTACTTC.

The chain joins TRBV7-8 to TRBJ2-2; D gene unclear. The germline gives CDR1 SGHVS, CDR2 FQNEAQ. The CDR3 is 13 amino acids. Trimming took off 2 bases at V and 8 bases at J, with 9 bases between the two ends. For the CDR3, the DNA is TGTGCCAGCAGCTTATCGGGTCTGGGGGAGCTGTTTTTT. Translation gives CASSLSGLGELFF.

The chain combines TRBV19 with TRBJ1-5; TRBD1 matches 11 bases. Germline-derived CDR1 and CDR2 are LNHDA and SQIVND (reference sequence). The CDR3 runs 17 residues. J lost 3 bases, V lost 3 bases, and 7 bases had no gene match. The CDR3: CASSIIGTGGINQPQHF. CDR3 sequence (DNA): TGTGCCAGTAGTATCATCGGGACAGGGGGAATCAATCAGCCCCAGCATTTT.

This chain links TRBV7-9 with TRBJ1-2; weak D call: TRBD1 (6 bases). V lost 1 base and J 8 bases, leaving 17 bases between the germline ends. The CDR3 runs to 15 residues. In germline, CDR1 is SEHNR, CDR2 FQNEAQ (reference sequence). The CDR3 DNA follows: TGTGCCAGCAGCTTAGTTGGGGGGCGAGCTTGGGGCTACACCTTC. This translates into CASSLVGGRAWGYTF.

CDR3 bases: TGTGCCAGCAGCTTGGTAGGGACAGCGTATGGCTACACCTTC. As protein: CASSLVGTAYGYTF. The chain uses TRBV5-4 and TRBJ1-2, with 7 nucleotides matching TRBD1. This CDR3 is built from 14 residues. The V gene end was trimmed by 0 bases and the J gene end by 5 bases; junction bases not matched to a gene: 4. CDR1 is SGHNT and CDR2 is YYREEE in the germline V gene (reference sequence).

The chain is built from TRBV19 and TRBJ2-7; TRBD1 matches 7 bases. The CDR3 extends over 16 amino acids. V lost 4 bases, J lost 4 bases, and 13 bases stayed unmatched. The germline V gene encodes CDR1 LNHDA and CDR2 SQIVND (reference sequence). Here the CDR3 reads CASSTRTGKSTYEQYF. The DNA of the CDR3 is TGTGCCAGTAGTACCCGGACAGGAAAATCCACTTACGAGCAGTACTTC.

The chain uses TRBV3-1 (or the pseudogene TRBV3-2) and TRBJ1-2; D gene ambiguous. CDR1 is LGHDT, CDR2 YNNKEL, per germline (reference sequence). Deletions cut 1 base from V and 6 bases from J, with 3 bases between. The CDR3 totals 11 residues. CDR3 protein: CASSQVNGYTF. The CDR3 DNA follows: TGTGCCAGCAGCCAAGTTAATGGCTACACCTTC.

The rearrangement joins TRBV29-1 to TRBJ2-4; TRBD2 matches at 10 bases. V dropped 4 bases and J dropped 14; count of bases not matched to a gene: 11. Germline loops: CDR1 SQVTM, CDR2 ANQGSEA. The CDR3 has 13 amino acids. In DNA form, the CDR3 reads TGCAGCGTTGGCGCCGCTACTAGCGGGGTCAAGTACTTC. Its protein product is CSVGAATSGVKYF.

The rearrangement uses TRBV6-5 and TRBJ1-5; a weak D match, TRBD1 (5 bases). Per the germline V gene, CDR1 is MNHEY and CDR2 is SVGAGI. CDR3 length equals 13 residues. V shed 10 bases and J shed 4 bases, with 14 bases lying between them. CDR3 bases: TGTGCCATCAGGGTCGGGGGAAATCAGCCCCAGCATTTT. This sequence encodes CAIRVGGNQPQHF.